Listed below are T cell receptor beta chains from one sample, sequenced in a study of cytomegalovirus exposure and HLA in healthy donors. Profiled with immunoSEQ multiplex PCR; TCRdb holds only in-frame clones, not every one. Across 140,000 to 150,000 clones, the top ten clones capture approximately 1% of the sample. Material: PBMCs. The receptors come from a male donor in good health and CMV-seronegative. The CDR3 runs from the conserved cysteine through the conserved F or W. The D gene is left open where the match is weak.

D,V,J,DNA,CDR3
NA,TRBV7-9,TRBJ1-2,TGTGCCAGCAGCCTAAAGGGGGAGCCCAACTATGGCTACACCTTC,CASSLKGEPNYGYTF
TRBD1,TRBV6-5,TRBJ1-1,TGTGCCACCAACCCAGGGGGGTCTGAAGCTTTCTTT,CATNPGGSEAFF
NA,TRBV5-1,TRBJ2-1,TGCGCCAGCAGCTTGGTACAGGTAACCCGGCATGAGCAGTTCTTC,CASSLVQVTRHEQFF
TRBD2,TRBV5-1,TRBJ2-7,TGCGCCAGCAGCCCGCGGCTAGCGGGAGGGCTAGTCGAGCAGTACTTC,CASSPRLAGGLVEQYF
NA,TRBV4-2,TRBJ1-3,TGTGCCAGCAGCCAAGAGGGGCAGACCTCTGGAAACACCATATATTTT,CASSQEGQTSGNTIYF
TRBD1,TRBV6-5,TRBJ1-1,TGTGCCAGCAGTTACTCGAAGGGACAGGGGTCGACTGAAGCTTTCTTT,CASSYSKGQGSTEAFF
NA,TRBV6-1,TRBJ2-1,TGTGCCAGCAGTGAAGCGCTGGACACCTACAATGAGCAGTTCTTC,CASSEALDTYNEQFF
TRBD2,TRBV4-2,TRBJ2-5,TGTGCCAGCAGCCCTCCGGGAGGGGAGACCCAGTACTTC,CASSPPGGETQYF
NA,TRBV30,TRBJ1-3,TGTGCCTGGAGTTCCGGCTCTGGAAACACCATATATTTT,CAWSSGSGNTIYF
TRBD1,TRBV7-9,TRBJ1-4,TGTGCCAGCAGCAGGACAGGGTTCGGGGCTAATGAAAAACTGTTTTTT,CASSRTGFGANEKLFF
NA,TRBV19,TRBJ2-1,TGTGCCAGTAGTATAGGTGCGGGAATATACAATGAGCAGTTCTTC,CASSIGAGIYNEQFF
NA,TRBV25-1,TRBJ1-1,TGTGCCAGCAGTGATACCGGACACCCAGGTGTGACTGAAGCTTTCTTT,CASSDTGHPGVTEAFF
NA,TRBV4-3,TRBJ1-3,TGCGCCAGCAGCCAAGAGCGCACAGGGCATGGAAACACCATATATTTT,CASSQERTGHGNTIYF
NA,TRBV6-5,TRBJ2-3,TGTGCCAGCAGTCCGGGGAGTTTCACAGATACGCAGTATTTT,CASSPGSFTDTQYF
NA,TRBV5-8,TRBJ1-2,TGTGCCAGCAGCTTGAGACTAGGTGGCTACACCTTC,CASSLRLGGYTF
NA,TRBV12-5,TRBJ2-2,TGTGCTAGTGGGTTAGACACCGGGGAGCTGTTTTTT,CASGLDTGELFF
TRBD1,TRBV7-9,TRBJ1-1,TGTGCCAGCAGCGCCAGCCGTTTGGGGACAGGGGGCGGCACTGAAGCTTTCTTT,CASSASRLGTGGGTEAFF
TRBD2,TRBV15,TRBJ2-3,TGTGCCACCAGCAGAGGAACTAGCGGGATAACAGATACGCAGTATTTT,CATSRGTSGITDTQYF
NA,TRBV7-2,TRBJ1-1,TGTGCCAGCAGCTACCGTACAGGGAACACTGAAGCTTTCTTT,CASSYRTGNTEAFF
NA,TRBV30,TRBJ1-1,TGTGCCTGGAGTGTATGGGCAGGGAACACTGAAGCTTTCTTT,CAWSVWAGNTEAFF
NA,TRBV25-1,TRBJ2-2,TGTGCCAGCAGTGAAAGTGTTAGCGGGGAGCTGTTTTTT,CASSESVSGELFF
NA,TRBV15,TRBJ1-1,TGTGCCTCGGGGGGGGGCGACACTGAAGCTTTCTTT,CASGGGDTEAFF
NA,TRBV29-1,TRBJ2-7,TGCAGCGTTGAAGATACGGCGGGTTCCTACGAGCAGTACTTC,CSVEDTAGSYEQYF
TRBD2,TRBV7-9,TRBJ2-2,TGTGCCAGCAGCTTACGACTAGCGGGAGTTACCGGGGAGCTGTTTTTT,CASSLRLAGVTGELFF
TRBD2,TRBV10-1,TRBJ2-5,TGCGCCACGAAGAAGCGGGGGGGCAGGGAGACCCAGTACTTC,CATKKRGGRETQYF
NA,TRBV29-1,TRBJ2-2,TGCAGCGTCGACACTTGGGCCGGGGAGCTGTTTTTT,CSVDTWAGELFF
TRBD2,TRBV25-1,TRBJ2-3,TGTGCCAGCAGTGATGAACTAGCGGCAGCAGATACGCAGTATTTT,CASSDELAAADTQYF
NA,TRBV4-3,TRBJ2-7,TGCGCCAGCAGCCCCCGGGCGGGACCCTACGAGCAGTACTTC,CASSPRAGPYEQYF
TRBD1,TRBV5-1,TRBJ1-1,TGCGCCAGCAGCATCCAGGGGGCCAGGACTGAAGCTTTCTTT,CASSIQGARTEAFF
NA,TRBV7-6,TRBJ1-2,TGTGCCAGCAGCTTGGAACACGGGTATTATGGCTACACCTTC,CASSLEHGYYGYTF
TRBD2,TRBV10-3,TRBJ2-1,TGTGCCATCAGTGAACCCGGGACTAGCGGGACCCGGTCCTACAATGAGCAGTTCTTC,CAISEPGTSGTRSYNEQFF
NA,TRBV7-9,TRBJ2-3,TGTGCCAGCAGCCTAGCTGCGAGGATATCTAGCACAGATACGCAGTATTTT,CASSLAARISSTDTQYF
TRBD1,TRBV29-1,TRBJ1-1,TGCAGCGTTGACGTTCGACAGGGGTCTCCGATCACTGAAGCTTTCTTT,CSVDVRQGSPITEAFF
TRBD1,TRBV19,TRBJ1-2,TGTGCCAGTAGGGGACAGACCAAAGATGGCTACACCTTC,CASRGQTKDGYTF
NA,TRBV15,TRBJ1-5,TGTGCCACCAGCAGCCTAAATCAGCCCCAGCATTTT,CATSSLNQPQHF
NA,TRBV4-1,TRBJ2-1,TGCGCCAGCAGCCAAGATAGGACAAGCTCCTACAATGAGCAGTTCTTC,CASSQDRTSSYNEQFF
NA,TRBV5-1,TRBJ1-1,TGCGCCAGCAGCTTGGATGGCCGGAACACTGAAGCTTTCTTT,CASSLDGRNTEAFF
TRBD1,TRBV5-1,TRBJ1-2,TGCGCCAGCAGCCCGGACAGGAACTATGGCTACACCTTC,CASSPDRNYGYTF
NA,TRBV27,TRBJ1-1,TGTGCCAGCAGTTTAACGGGGGGCAGTATCACTGAAGCTTTCTTT,CASSLTGGSITEAFF
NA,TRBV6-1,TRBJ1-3,TGTGCCAGCAGTGAAGCTCGGGACACCATATATTTT,CASSEARDTIYF
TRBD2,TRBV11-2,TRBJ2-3,TGTGCCAGCAGCTTAGATCTACCAGCGGGGTACACAGATACGCAGTATTTT,CASSLDLPAGYTDTQYF
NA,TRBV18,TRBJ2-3,TGTGCCAGCTCACCACTGAGGGGGGGTAGCACAGATACGCAGTATTTT,CASSPLRGGSTDTQYF
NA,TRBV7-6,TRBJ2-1,TGTGCCAGCAGCTTAGTTTTCGGGGTAGAGCAGTTCTTC,CASSLVFGVEQFF
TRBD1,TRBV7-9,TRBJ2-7,TGTGCCAGCAGCTCCCTGGGACAGGTCTACGAGCAGTACTTC,CASSSLGQVYEQYF